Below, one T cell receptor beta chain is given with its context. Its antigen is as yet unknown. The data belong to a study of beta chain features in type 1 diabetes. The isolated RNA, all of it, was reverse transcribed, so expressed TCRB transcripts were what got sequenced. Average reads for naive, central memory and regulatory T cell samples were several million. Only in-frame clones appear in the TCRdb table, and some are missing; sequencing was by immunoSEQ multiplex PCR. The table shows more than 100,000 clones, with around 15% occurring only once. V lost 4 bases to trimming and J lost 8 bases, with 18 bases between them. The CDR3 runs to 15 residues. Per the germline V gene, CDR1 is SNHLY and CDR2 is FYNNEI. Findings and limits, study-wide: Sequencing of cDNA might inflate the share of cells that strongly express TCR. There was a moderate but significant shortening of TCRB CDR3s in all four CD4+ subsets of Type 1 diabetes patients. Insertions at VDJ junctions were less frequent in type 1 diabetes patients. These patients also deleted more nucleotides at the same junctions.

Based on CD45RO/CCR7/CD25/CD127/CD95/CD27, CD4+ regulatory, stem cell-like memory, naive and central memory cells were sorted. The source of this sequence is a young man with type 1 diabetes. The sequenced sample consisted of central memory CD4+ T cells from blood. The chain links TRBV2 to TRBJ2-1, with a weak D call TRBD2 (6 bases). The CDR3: CASSVGGAGTDEQFF. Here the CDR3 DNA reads TGTGCCAGCAGTGTTGGCGGGGCCGGTACCGATGAGCAGTTCTTC. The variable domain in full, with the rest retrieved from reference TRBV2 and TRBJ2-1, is EPEVTQTPSHQVTQMGQEVILRCVPISNHLYFYWYRQILGQKVEFLVSFYNNEISEKSEIFDDQFSVERPDGSNFTLKIRSTKLEDSAMYFCASSVGGAGTDEQFFGPGTRLTVL.